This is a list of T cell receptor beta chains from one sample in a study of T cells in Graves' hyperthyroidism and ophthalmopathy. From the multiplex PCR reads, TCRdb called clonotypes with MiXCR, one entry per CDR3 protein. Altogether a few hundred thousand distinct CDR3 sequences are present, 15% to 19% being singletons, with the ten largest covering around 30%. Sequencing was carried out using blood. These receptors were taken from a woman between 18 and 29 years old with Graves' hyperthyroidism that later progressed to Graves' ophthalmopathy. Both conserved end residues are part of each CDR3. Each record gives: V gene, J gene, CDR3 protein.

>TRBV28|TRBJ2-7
CASTKPGGASGEYEQYF
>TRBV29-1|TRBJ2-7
CSVLTHRGNEQYF
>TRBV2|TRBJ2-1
CASSVSGKSYNEQFF
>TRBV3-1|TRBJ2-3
CASSQDWLAGADTQYF
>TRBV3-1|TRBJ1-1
CASSPHREGREAFF
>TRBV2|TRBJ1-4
CAARGDSGGKLFF
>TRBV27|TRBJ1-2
CASSLQGADGYTF
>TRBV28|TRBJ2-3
CASRPTLWTSGKADTQYF
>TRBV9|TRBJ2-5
CASSAGGAGGLRVKNQETQYF
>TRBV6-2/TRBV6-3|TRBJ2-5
CASSYEGQVTETQYF
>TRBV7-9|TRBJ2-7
CASSSQQLAGSSYEQYF
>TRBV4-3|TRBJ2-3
CASSTDYTDTQYF
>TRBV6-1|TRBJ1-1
CASSEYLAQGYKPMNTEAFF
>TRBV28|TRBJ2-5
CASSLARNAQETQYF
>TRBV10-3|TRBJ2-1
CAIKPSDYNEQFF
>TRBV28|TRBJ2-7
CASLTSGSSYEQYF
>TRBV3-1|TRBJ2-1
CASSHTTAGEVYNEQFF
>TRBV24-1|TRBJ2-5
CATSGGLQETQYF
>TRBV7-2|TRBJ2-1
CASSVEDRHNEQFF
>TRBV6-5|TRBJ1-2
CASSYQAGLWYGYTF
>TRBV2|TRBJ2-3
CASVSGTASTDTQYF
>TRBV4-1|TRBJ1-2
CASSRGDFNYGYTF
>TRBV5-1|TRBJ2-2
CASSLVSGSGTGELFF
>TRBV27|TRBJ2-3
CASSWTSGRATDTQYF